These T cell receptor beta chains were read from a single sample in a study of regulatory T cells in long-lasting Graves disease. Via MiXCR, TCRdb re-called the multiplex PCR reads, giving one row per CDR3 protein. The sample includes some 440,000 distinct CDR3 sequences, less than 25% of them seen just once. The sequencing used peripheral blood mononuclear cells (PBMCs), collected when the disease was refractory, from a patient treated with antithyroid drugs. All receptors derive from a female donor with Graves disease. The CDR3 runs from the conserved cysteine through the conserved F or W. The D gene is left open where the match is weak. Not every row has a clone size; where given, it reads once, few, many or a size class.

abundance	v_gene	d_gene	j_gene	CDR3aa	CDR3nt
NA	TRBV4-1	TRBD2	TRBJ2-2	CASSQDGLAGGPTGELFF	TGCGCCAGCAGCCAAGATGGGCTAGCGGGAGGGCCCACCGGGGAGCTGTTTTTT
NA	TRBV19	TRBD2	TRBJ2-7	CASSIVGGLAVEQYF	TGTGCCAGTAGTATAGTCGGTGGGCTAGCGGTAGAGCAGTACTTC
many	TRBV6-2/TRBV6-3	TRBD1	TRBJ1-5	CASGTGETSNQPQHF	TGTGCCAGCGGAACAGGGGAAACTAGCAATCAGCCCCAGCATTTT
many	TRBV7-9	TRBD1	TRBJ1-1	CASSATGGTEAFF	TGTGCCAGCAGTGCTACAGGGGGCACTGAAGCTTTCTTT
NA	TRBV6-1	NA	TRBJ1-1	CASSDGSLGPEAFF	TGTGCCAGCAGTGACGGGAGCTTGGGTCCTGAAGCTTTCTTT
few	TRBV24-1	NA	TRBJ1-5	CATTSTGIVLGQPQHF	TGTGCCACCACTTCGACAGGCATCGTACTTGGTCAGCCCCAGCATTTT
many	TRBV2	NA	TRBJ2-5	CASSGHTTGMRETQYF	TGTGCCAGCAGTGGTCACACTACAGGAATGCGGGAGACCCAGTACTTC
many	TRBV20-1	NA	TRBJ1-2	CSARLLRSTDGYTF	TGCAGTGCTAGACTCCTTCGATCGACTGATGGCTACACCTTC
NA	TRBV6-1	NA	TRBJ2-1	CASRSGTHSYNEQFF	TGTGCCAGCAGGTCAGGGACTCACTCCTACAATGAGCAGTTCTTC
few	TRBV7-9	NA	TRBJ2-7	CASSPGAGTREQYF	TGTGCCAGCAGCCCGGGGGCGGGTACCCGAGAGCAGTACTTC
many	TRBV20-1	TRBD1	TRBJ1-2	CSAGTGGGGYTF	TGCAGTGCTGGAACAGGGGGAGGAGGCTACACCTTC
many	TRBV7-6	TRBD2	TRBJ2-7	CASSPSGHEQYF	TGTGCCAGCAGCCCTAGCGGGCACGAGCAGTACTTC
NA	TRBV24-1	NA	TRBJ2-6	CATSDSYGDSGANVLTF	TGTGCCACCAGTGATTCGTATGGGGATTCTGGGGCCAACGTCCTGACTTTC
many	TRBV2	NA	TRBJ2-5	CASSQETQYF	TGTGCCAGCAGTCAAGAGACCCAGTACTTC
NA	TRBV19	NA	TRBJ1-3	CASSRWGAGNTIYF	TGTGCCAGTAGTCGGTGGGGAGCTGGAAACACCATATATTTT
many	TRBV6-2/TRBV6-3	TRBD1	TRBJ1-1	CASSDRGGTEAFF	TGTGCCAGCAGTGACAGGGGTGGGACTGAAGCTTTCTTT
many	TRBV27	NA	TRBJ1-5	CASSLWGNHQPQHF	TGTGCCAGCAGTTTATGGGGGAATCATCAGCCCCAGCATTTT
NA	TRBV5-8	NA	TRBJ1-5	CASSLGSGSGQPQHF	TGTGCCAGCAGCTTGGGGTCGGGCTCCGGTCAGCCCCAGCATTTT
NA	TRBV7-9	NA	TRBJ1-1	CASSLVRTTMNTEAFF	TGTGCCAGCAGCTTAGTGCGGACTACAATGAACACTGAAGCTTTCTTT
NA	TRBV28	NA	TRBJ2-7	CASSYGPGQYF	TGTGCCAGCAGTTACGGACCGGGGCAGTACTTC
NA	TRBV30	NA	TRBJ2-7	CAWSVRLGWETYEQYF	TGCGCCTGGAGTGTACGGCTAGGGTGGGAAACCTACGAGCAGTACTTC
NA	TRBV6-5	TRBD1	TRBJ2-7	CASSYSGQETYEQYF	TGTGCCAGCAGTTACTCGGGACAGGAGACCTACGAGCAGTACTTC
NA	TRBV20-1	NA	TRBJ1-1	CSARDTLENTEAFF	TGCAGTGCTAGAGATACTCTGGAGAACACTGAAGCTTTCTTT
NA	TRBV30	NA	TRBJ2-7	CAFTSRTVEQYF	TGTGCCTTCACTAGCAGGACGGTCGAGCAGTACTTC
few	TRBV20-1	NA	TRBJ2-7	CSARGRTTSYEQYF	TGCAGTGCTAGGGGCCGAACTACTTCCTACGAGCAGTACTTC
NA	TRBV19	NA	TRBJ1-5	CASSIREASNQPQHF	TGTGCCAGTAGTATAAGGGAAGCTAGCAATCAGCCCCAGCATTTT
many	TRBV12-3/TRBV12-4	TRBD1	TRBJ1-2	CASSLAGQPFYGYTF	TGTGCCAGCAGTTTAGCGGGACAGCCGTTCTATGGCTACACCTTC
many	TRBV6-1	NA	TRBJ1-1	CASSMQGQGTEAFF	TGTGCCAGCAGTATGCAGGGCCAAGGAACTGAAGCTTTCTTT
many	TRBV24-1	NA	TRBJ2-7	CATSDHPGRQPVYEQYF	TGTGCCACCAGTGATCACCCTGGTAGGCAGCCAGTCTACGAGCAGTACTTC
few	TRBV9	TRBD2	TRBJ2-7	CASNLAGEAYEQYF	TGTGCCAGCAACCTAGCGGGAGAAGCTTACGAGCAGTACTTC
NA	TRBV6-1	NA	TRBJ1-1	CAGALDRLNTEAFF	TGTGCCGGGGCCTTAGACCGATTGAACACTGAAGCTTTCTTT
few	TRBV4-1	NA	TRBJ2-5	CASARRETEVETQYF	TGCGCCAGCGCCAGACGGGAGACGGAAGTCGAGACCCAGTACTTC